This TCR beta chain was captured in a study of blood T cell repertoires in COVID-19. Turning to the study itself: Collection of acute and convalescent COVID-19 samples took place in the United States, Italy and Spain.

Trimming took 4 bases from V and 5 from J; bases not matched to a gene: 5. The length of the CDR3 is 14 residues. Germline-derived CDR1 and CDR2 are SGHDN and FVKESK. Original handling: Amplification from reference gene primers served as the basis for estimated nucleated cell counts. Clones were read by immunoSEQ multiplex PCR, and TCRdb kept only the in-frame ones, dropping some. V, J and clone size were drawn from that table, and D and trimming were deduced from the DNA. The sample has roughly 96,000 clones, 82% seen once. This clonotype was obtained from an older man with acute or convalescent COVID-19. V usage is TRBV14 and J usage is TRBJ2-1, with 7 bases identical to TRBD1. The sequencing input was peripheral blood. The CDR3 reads CASSLQGWNNEQFF. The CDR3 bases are TGTGCCAGCAGCCTACAGGGGTGGAACAATGAGCAGTTCTTC.